Presented here are 18 T cell receptor beta chains from one specimen sequenced in a study of cytomegalovirus exposure and HLA in healthy donors. Use of 60 Vbeta and 13 Jbeta primers characterized the PCR. TCRdb's table, derived via immunoSEQ multiplex PCR, lists solely in-frame clones and lacks some. The table has about 150,000 clones, around three quarters seen once; the top ten hold 4%. Sequencing used PBMCs. The receptors here all came from a woman in her thirties or forties in good health and CMV-seronegative.

This rearrangement joins TRBV6-5 to TRBJ2-7, with TRBD1 matching 9 bases. CDR3 length equals 13 residues. The V segment lost 5 bases and the J segment 6 bases; nucleotides outside the gene matches: 5. CDR1 is MNHEY and CDR2 is SVGAGI in the germline V gene. The CDR3 DNA sequence: TGTGCCAGCAGTAGAGGGACAGGGAGCGAGCAGTACTTC. Its translation: CASSRGTGSEQYF.

There are a few counts of this clone. The rearrangement joins TRBV6-5 to TRBJ2-4, with 8 bases that match TRBD2. Trimming took 9 bases from V and 9 from J; bases not matched to a gene: 10. This CDR3 contains 13 residues. Germline V gives CDR1 MNHEY, CDR2 SVGAGI. The CDR3 coding sequence is TGTGCCAGTCAGCGGACGGGAGGGGGCATTCAGTACTTC. Translating gives CASQRTGGGIQYF.

J is TRBJ2-7 and V is TRBV6-1; weak D call: TRBD1 (6 bases). Germline V lookup: CDR1 MNHNS, CDR2 SASEGT. CDR3 length: 13 residues. V was shortened by 6 bases and J by 5 bases, with 14 bases between the two germline ends. The CDR3 here is CASSRQAGDEQYF. The DNA of the CDR3 is TGTGCCAGCAGCAGACAGGCGGGCGACGAGCAGTACTTC.

The chain is built from TRBV19 and TRBJ1-4; D is undetermined. The germline V gene has CDR1 LNHDA and CDR2 SQIVND (reference sequence). This CDR3 is 12 amino acids long. Trimming left V 5 bases short and J 7 bases short, with 8 bases between. The CDR3 spells CASSPLSEKLFF. The CDR3 coding sequence is TGTGCCAGTAGTCCTTTGAGTGAAAAACTGTTTTTT. Complete variable domain (other parts from reference TRBV19 and TRBJ1-4): DGGITQSPKYLFRKEGQNVTLSCEQNLNHDAMYWYRQDPGQGLRLIYYSQIVNDFQKGDIAEGYSVSREKKESFPLTVTSAQKNPTAFYLCASSPLSEKLFFGSGTQLSVL.

The chain uses TRBV4-1 and TRBJ2-5; D is perhaps TRBD2 (5 bases). The J call may not be correct, given that the DNA end is closer to TRBJ2-7. Germline assignment: CDR1 MGHRA and CDR2 YSYEKL. This CDR3 has 15 residues. The CDR3 DNA reads as TGCGCCAGCAGCCCAGATGAAGAGGGAATCTACGAGCAGTACTTC. As protein: CASSPDEEGIYEQYF.

This chain joins TRBV30 and TRBJ1-2; D uncertain. The CDR3 has 13 residues. The germline CDR1 and CDR2 sequences are GTSNPN and SVGIG (reference sequence). V lost 0 bases and J 5 bases, leaving 10 bases between the germline ends. CDR3 in DNA: TGTGCCTGGAGTGTTGGGAGTCTTTATGGCTACACCTTC. Translation: CAWSVGSLYGYTF. Drawing the rest from reference TRBV30 and TRBJ1-2, the complete variable domain is SQTIHQWPATLVQPVGSPLSLECTVEGTSNPNLYWYRQAAGRGLQLLFYSVGIGQISSEVPQNLSASRPQDRQFILSSKKLLLSDSGFYLCAWSVGSLYGYTFGSGTRLTVV.

The chain has TRBV20-1 and TRBJ1-1, with D perhaps matching TRBD1 (5 bases). The CDR3 extends over 11 amino acids. V lost 6 bases, J lost 6 bases, and 11 bases lay in between. The V gene's germline CDR1 is DFQATT and CDR2 SNEGSKA (reference sequence). The CDR3 reads CSAWGGAEAFF. CDR3 DNA: TGCAGTGCCTGGGGGGGTGCTGAAGCTTTCTTT.

The J gene is TRBJ1-5, the V gene TRBV5-6; a weak D match, TRBD1 (5 bases). Germline CDR1 SGHDT, CDR2 YYEEEE. The CDR3 length is 15 residues. Trimming removed 5 bases at V and 1 base at J, with 13 bases between. CDR3 nucleotides: TGTGCCAGCAGAAGTCTAGGGGCAAGCAATCAGCCCCAGCATTTT. This sequence encodes CASRSLGASNQPQHF.

This clone has only a few counts. The chain has TRBV30 and TRBJ2-5, with a weak D call TRBD2 (5 bases). V shed 3 bases and J shed 7 bases, with 12 bases lying between them. This CDR3 comprises 12 residues. Germline-derived CDR1 and CDR2 are GTSNPN and SVGIG (reference sequence). CDR3 in DNA: TGTGCCTGGAGAGGGCCCCGGGGGACCCAGTACTTC. Its protein is CAWRGPRGTQYF.

V and J are TRBV28 and TRBJ2-7, with 9 bases identical to TRBD1. The CDR3 has 15 residues. Germline V lookup: CDR1 MDHEN, CDR2 SYDVKM. J was trimmed by 3 bases and V by 5 bases; bases with no gene match: 8. The CDR3: CASSPPGTGFYEQYF. In DNA, the CDR3 is TGTGCCAGCAGTCCTCCCGGGACAGGGTTCTACGAGCAGTACTTC.

The V call is TRBV5-1, the J call TRBJ2-2; TRBD2 agrees at 11 bases. The junction had 10 bases not matched to a gene; V was cut back by 1 base and J by 5 bases. This CDR3 has 18 residues. The germline V gene encodes CDR1 SGHRS and CDR2 YFSETQ. CDR3 loop: CASSLFTSGSPLTGELFF. In nucleotides, the CDR3 is TGCGCCAGCAGCTTGTTTACTAGCGGGAGCCCACTAACCGGGGAGCTGTTTTTT.

The table lists this clone with a few counts. The J gene is TRBJ1-1, the V gene TRBV7-8; D ambiguous. Trimming cost V 3 bases and J 6 bases, with 11 bases left between them. CDR3 size: 13 residues. Germline lookup yields CDR1 SGHVS and CDR2 FQNEAQ. CDR3 coding DNA: TGTGCCAGCAGCTTGGAGGGAAATGCTGAAGCTTTCTTT. It specifies CASSLEGNAEAFF.

The chain couples TRBV5-6 to TRBJ2-7; 8 bases match TRBD1. CDR3 length equals 16 residues. Germline values: CDR1 SGHDT, CDR2 YYEEEE. V was clipped by 4 bases and J by 4 bases; unmatched bases: 13. The CDR3 loop reads CASSPSAGTGFYEQYF. Written as DNA, the CDR3 is TGTGCCAGCAGCCCATCAGCCGGGACAGGTTTTTACGAGCAGTACTTC.

The table lists this clone with a few counts. V and J are TRBV6-5 and TRBJ1-2, with D possibly being TRBD1 (6 bases). Trimming cost V 3 bases and J 4 bases, with 15 bases left between them. The germline CDR1 and CDR2 sequences are MNHEY and SVGAGI. The CDR3 is made up of 15 amino acids. The CDR3 DNA reads as TGTGCCAGCAGTTATAGCCTCACAGGGTCCTATGGCTACACCTTC. As protein: CASSYSLTGSYGYTF.

This clone was recorded once. The V gene is TRBV6-1, the J gene TRBJ1-2; D unclear. V lost 2 bases, J lost 4 bases, and 11 bases lay in between. This CDR3 is built from 14 residues. Germline-derived CDR1 and CDR2 are MNHNS and SASEGT. The CDR3 reads CASSEMAEIYGYTF. The CDR3 region has the DNA TGTGCCAGCAGTGAAATGGCGGAAATCTATGGCTACACCTTC.

This clone occurred a few times. The J gene is TRBJ2-3, the V gene TRBV12-5; 8 nucleotides agree with TRBD1. This CDR3 region has 16 residues. Germline V lookup: CDR1 LGHNT, CDR2 FRNRAP. V was pared by 3 bases and J by 6 bases, with 11 bases of the junction left unmatched. The CDR3 loop is CASGLAPGGLRDTQYF. The CDR3 DNA reads as TGTGCTAGTGGTTTAGCCCCAGGGGGCCTTAGGGATACGCAGTATTTT.

As regards this clone: Other nucleotide sequences from this sample produce the same CDR3. This chain joins TRBV20-1 and TRBJ1-2; no reliable D call. Germline CDR1 DFQATT, CDR2 SNEGSKA (reference sequence). This CDR3 region has 8 residues. This CDR3 is CRSYGYTF. The CDR3 nucleotides read TGCAGGAGCTATGGCTACACCTTC.

The chain recombines TRBV5-4 with TRBJ1-1; D is unclear. The V gene lost 4 bases and the J gene lost 1 base, with 8 bases spanning the gap. The germline V gene has CDR1 SGHNT and CDR2 YYREEE (reference sequence). CDR3 length equals 13 residues. CDR3 amino acids: CASSPERNTEAFF. CDR3 DNA: TGTGCCAGCAGCCCGGAGAGGAACACTGAAGCTTTCTTT.